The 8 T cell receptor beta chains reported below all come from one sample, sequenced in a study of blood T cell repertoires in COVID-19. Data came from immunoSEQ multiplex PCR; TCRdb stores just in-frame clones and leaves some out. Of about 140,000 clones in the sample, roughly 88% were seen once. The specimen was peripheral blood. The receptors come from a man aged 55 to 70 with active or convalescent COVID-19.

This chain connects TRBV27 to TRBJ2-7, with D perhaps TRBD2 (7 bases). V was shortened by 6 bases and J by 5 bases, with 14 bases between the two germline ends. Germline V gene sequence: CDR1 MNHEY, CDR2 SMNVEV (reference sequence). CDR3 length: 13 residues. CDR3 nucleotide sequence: TGTGCCAGCAGCTTAGGGGGGGCCAACGAGCAGTACTTC. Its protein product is CASSLGGANEQYF.

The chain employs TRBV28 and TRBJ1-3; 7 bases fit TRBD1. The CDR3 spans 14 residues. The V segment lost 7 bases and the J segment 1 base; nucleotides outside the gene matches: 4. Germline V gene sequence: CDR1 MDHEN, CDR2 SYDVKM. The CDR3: CASTTGVSGNTIYF. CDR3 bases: TGTGCCAGCACCACAGGGGTTTCTGGAAACACCATATATTTT.

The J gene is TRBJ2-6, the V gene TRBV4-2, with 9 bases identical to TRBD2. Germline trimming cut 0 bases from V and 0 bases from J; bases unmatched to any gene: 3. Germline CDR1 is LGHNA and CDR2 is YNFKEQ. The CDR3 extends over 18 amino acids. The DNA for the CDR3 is TGTGCCAGCAGCCAAGAAGCTAGCGGGGTCTCTGGGGCCAACGTCCTGACTTTC. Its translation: CASSQEASGVSGANVLTF.

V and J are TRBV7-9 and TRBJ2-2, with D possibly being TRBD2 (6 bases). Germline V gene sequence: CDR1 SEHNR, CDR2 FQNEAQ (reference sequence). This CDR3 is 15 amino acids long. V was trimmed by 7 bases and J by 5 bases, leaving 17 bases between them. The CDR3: CASMRPGRGTGELFF. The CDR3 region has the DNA TGTGCCAGCATGCGACCGGGACGGGGGACCGGGGAGCTGTTTTTT.

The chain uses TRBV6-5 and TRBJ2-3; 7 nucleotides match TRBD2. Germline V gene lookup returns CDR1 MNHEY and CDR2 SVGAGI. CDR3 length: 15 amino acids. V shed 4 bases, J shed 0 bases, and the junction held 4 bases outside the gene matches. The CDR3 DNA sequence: TGTGCCAGCAGTTTCCAGCGGGGTAGCACAGATACGCAGTATTTT. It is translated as CASSFQRGSTDTQYF.

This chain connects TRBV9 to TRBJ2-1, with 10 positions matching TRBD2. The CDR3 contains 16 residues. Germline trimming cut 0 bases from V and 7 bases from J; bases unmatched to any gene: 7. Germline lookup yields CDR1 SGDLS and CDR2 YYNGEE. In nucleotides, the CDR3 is TGTGCCAGCAGCGTAGACGGAGCGGGAGGGTCGAATGAGCAGTTCTTC. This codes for CASSVDGAGGSNEQFF.

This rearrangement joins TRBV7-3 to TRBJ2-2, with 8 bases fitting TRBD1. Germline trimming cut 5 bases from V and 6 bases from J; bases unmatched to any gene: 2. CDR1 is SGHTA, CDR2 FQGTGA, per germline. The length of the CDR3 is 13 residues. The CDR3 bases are TGTGCCAGCAGCGTACAGGGGGCCGGGGAGCTGTTTTTT. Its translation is CASSVQGAGELFF.

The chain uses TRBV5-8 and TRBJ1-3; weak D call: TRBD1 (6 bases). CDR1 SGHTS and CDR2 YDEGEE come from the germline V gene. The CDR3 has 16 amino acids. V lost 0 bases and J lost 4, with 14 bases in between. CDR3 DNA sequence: TGTGCCAGCAGCTTGGTGGGGGCTCACTCCGGAAACACCATATATTTT. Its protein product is CASSLVGAHSGNTIYF.